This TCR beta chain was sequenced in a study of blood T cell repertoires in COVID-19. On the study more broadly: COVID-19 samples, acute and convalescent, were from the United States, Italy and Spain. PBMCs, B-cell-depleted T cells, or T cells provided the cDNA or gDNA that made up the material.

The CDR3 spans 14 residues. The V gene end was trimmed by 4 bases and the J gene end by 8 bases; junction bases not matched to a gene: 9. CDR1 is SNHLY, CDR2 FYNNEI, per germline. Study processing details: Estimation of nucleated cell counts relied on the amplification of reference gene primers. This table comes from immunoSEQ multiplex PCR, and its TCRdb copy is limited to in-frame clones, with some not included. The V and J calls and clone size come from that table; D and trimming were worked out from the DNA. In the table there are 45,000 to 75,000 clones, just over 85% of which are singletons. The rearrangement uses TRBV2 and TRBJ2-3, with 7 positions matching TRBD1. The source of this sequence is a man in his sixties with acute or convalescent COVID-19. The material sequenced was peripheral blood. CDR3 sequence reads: CASSGNRGVGTQYF. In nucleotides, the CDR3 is TGTGCCAGCAGTGGGAACAGGGGCGTAGGTACGCAGTATTTT.